The 7 T cell receptor beta chains below were found in one sample sequenced in a study of T cells in Graves' hyperthyroidism and ophthalmopathy. RNA transcripts provided the source from which TCR beta CDR3 regions were amplified. The TCR CDR3 was amplified in a first-round RT-PCR using the HTBI primer set. Each CDR3 protein is one row after TCRdb ran MiXCR on the multiplex PCR reads. The sample records 400,000 to 550,000 distinct CDR3 sequences, less than 25% being singletons. Source material: blood. These receptor sequences come from a woman in her thirties with Graves' ophthalmopathy.

This clonotype appeared a single time. The chain is built from TRBV6-1 and TRBJ2-7; D unclear. Germline assignment: CDR1 MNHNS and CDR2 SASEGT. V lost 7 bases and J lost 1, with 8 bases in between. The CDR3 runs to 12 residues. The CDR3 loop is CASMAHSYEQYF. The CDR3 DNA reads as TGTGCCAGCATGGCCCATTCCTACGAGCAGTACTTC.

This clonotype showed up many times. The CDR3 DNA sequence: TGTGCCAGCACCAACCGTCGACCCGACAGATTCTCTAACTATGGCTACACCTTC. Translation: CASTNRRPDRFSNYGYTF. The chain has TRBV6-2 or TRBV6-3 and TRBJ1-2; D possibly corresponds to TRBD1 (5 bases). V lost 7 bases, J lost 0 bases, and 24 bases lay in between. Germline V gives CDR1 MNHEY, CDR2 SVGEGT. This CDR3 region has 18 residues.

Many counts were recorded for this clonotype. V usage is TRBV6-5 and J usage is TRBJ1-1; D is unresolved. The germline gives CDR1 MNHEY, CDR2 SVGAGI. V was clipped by 2 bases and J by 4 bases, with 14 bases between them. This CDR3 region has 15 residues. The CDR3: CASSYDGESGTEAFF. Here the CDR3 DNA reads TGTGCCAGCAGTTACGATGGTGAGTCGGGCACTGAAGCTTTCTTT.

This clonotype was found many times. The rearrangement links TRBV6-5 to TRBJ1-2; TRBD1 aligns across 8 bases. The V gene end was trimmed by 0 bases and the J gene end by 7 bases; junction bases not matched to a gene: 7. The CDR3 loop spans 15 amino acids. Per the germline V gene, CDR1 is MNHEY and CDR2 is SVGAGI. CDR3 protein: CASSYSGQGLSGYTF. For the CDR3, the DNA is TGTGCCAGCAGTTACTCCGGACAGGGTCTCTCTGGCTACACCTTC.

This clonotype was seen repeatedly, ten times or more. The V and J genes are TRBV7-2 and TRBJ1-1, with unresolved D. Germline CDR1 and CDR2: SGHTA and FQGNSA. This CDR3 contains 13 residues. The ends were cut back, 3 bases at V and 0 bases at J, with 5 bases in the middle. CDR3 DNA sequence: TGTGCCAGCAGCTTTTCCGTGAACACTGAAGCTTTCTTT. Residues: CASSFSVNTEAFF. The entire variable domain, with the rest obtained from reference TRBV7-2 and TRBJ1-1, is as follows: GAGVSQSPSNKVTEKGKDVELRCDPISGHTALYWYRQSLGQGLEFLIYFQGNSAPDKSGLPSDRFSAERTGGSVSTLTIQRTQQEDSAVYLCASSFSVNTEAFFGQGTRLTVV.

The rearrangement uses TRBV28 and TRBJ1-1; the D is unclear. With 1 base removed from V and 7 bases from J, the gap between germline ends came to 13 bases. Per germline, CDR1 MDHEN and CDR2 SYDVKM. CDR3 length: 14 residues. CDR3 sequence reads: CASSLSLGRGEAFF. The CDR3 DNA sequence: TGTGCCAGCAGTTTATCCCTCGGACGGGGTGAAGCTTTCTTT.

As regards this clonotype: Since a much larger clone is just one base distant, this may be a read error. The V gene is TRBV6-5, the J gene TRBJ2-7, with 7 nucleotides matching TRBD1. The CDR3 has 14 residues. The germline CDR1 and CDR2 sequences are MNHEY and SVGAGI. The CDR3: CANSYGQVLYEQHF. CDR3 DNA: TGTGCCAACAGTTACGGACAGGTGCTGTACGAGCAGCACTTC.